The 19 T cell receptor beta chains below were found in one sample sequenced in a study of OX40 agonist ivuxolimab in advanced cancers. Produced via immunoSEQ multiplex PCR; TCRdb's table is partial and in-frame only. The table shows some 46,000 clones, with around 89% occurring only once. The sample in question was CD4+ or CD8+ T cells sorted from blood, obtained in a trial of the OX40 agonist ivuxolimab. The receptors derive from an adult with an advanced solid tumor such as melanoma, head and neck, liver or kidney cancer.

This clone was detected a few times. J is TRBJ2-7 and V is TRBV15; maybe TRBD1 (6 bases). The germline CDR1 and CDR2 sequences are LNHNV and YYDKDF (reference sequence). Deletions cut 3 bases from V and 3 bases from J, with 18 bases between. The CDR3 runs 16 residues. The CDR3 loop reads CATSSNREIGNYEQYF. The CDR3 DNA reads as TGTGCCACCAGCAGCAACAGGGAAATCGGAAACTACGAGCAGTACTTC.

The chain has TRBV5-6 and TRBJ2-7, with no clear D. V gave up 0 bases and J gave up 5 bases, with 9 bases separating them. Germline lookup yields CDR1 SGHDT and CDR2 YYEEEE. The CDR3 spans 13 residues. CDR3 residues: CASSLVFTDEQYF. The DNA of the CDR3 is TGTGCCAGCAGCTTGGTGTTCACGGACGAGCAGTACTTC.

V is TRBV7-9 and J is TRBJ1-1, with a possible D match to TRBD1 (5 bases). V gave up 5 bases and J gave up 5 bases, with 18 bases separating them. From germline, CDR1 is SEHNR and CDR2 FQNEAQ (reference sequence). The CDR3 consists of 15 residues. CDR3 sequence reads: CASSPGPQGWTEAFF. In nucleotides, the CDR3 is TGTGCCAGCAGCCCGGGTCCCCAGGGTTGGACTGAAGCTTTCTTT.

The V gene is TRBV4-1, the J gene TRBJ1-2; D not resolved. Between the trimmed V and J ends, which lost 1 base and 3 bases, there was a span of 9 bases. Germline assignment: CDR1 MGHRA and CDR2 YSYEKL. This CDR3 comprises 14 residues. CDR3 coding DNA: TGCGCCAGCAGCCAAGCTAAGGGTGACTATGGCTACACCTTC. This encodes CASSQAKGDYGYTF.

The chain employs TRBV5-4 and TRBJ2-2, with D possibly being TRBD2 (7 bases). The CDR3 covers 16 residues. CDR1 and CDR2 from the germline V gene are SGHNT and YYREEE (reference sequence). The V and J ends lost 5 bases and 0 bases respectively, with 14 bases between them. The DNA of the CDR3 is TGTGCCAGCAGGCGGGAGACAGGACCGAACACCGGGGAGCTGTTTTTT. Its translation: CASRRETGPNTGELFF.

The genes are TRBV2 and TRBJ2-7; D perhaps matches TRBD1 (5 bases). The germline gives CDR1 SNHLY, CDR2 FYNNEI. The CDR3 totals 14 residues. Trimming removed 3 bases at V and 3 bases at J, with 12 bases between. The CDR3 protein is CASSEGPGDYEQYF. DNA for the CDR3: TGTGCCAGCAGTGAGGGGCCAGGAGACTACGAGCAGTACTTC.

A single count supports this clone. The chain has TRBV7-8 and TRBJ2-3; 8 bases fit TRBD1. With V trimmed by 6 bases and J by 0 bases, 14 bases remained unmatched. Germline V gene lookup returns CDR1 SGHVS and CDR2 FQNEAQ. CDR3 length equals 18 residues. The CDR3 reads CASRYGTGLIFSTDTQYF. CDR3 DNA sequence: TGTGCCAGCAGATACGGGACAGGCCTAATCTTTAGCACAGATACGCAGTATTTT.

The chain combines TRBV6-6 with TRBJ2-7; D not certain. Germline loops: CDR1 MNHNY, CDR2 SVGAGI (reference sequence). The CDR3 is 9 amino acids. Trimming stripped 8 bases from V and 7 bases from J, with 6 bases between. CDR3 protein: CASGKEQYF. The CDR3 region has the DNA TGTGCCAGCGGTAAAGAGCAGTACTTC.

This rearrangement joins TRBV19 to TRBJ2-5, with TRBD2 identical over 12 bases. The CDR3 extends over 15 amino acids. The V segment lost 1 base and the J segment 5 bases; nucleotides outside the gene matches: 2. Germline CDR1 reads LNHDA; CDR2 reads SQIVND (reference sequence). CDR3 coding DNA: TGTGCCAGTAGTATAGCCGGACTAGCGGGGGAGACCCAGTACTTC. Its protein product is CASSIAGLAGETQYF. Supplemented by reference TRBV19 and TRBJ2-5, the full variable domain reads DGGITQSPKYLFRKEGQNVTLSCEQNLNHDAMYWYRQDPGQGLRLIYYSQIVNDFQKGDIAEGYSVSREKKESFPLTVTSAQKNPTAFYLCASSIAGLAGETQYFGPGTRLLVL.

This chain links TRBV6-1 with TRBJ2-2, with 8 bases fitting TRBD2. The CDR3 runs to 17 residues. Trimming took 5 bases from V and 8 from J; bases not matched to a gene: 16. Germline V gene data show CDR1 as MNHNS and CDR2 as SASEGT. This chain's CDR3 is CASSQGLTGGPLGELFF. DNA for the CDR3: TGTGCCAGCAGTCAAGGACTTACGGGAGGGCCTCTGGGGGAGCTGTTTTTT.

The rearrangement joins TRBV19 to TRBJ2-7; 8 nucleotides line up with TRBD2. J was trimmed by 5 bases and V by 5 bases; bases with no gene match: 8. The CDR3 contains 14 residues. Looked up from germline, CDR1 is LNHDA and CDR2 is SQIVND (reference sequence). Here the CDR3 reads CASSFGPGGDEQYF. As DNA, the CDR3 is TGTGCCAGTAGTTTCGGCCCCGGGGGGGACGAGCAGTACTTC. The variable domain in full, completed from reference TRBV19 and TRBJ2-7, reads DGGITQSPKYLFRKEGQNVTLSCEQNLNHDAMYWYRQDPGQGLRLIYYSQIVNDFQKGDIAEGYSVSREKKESFPLTVTSAQKNPTAFYLCASSFGPGGDEQYFGPGTRLTVT.

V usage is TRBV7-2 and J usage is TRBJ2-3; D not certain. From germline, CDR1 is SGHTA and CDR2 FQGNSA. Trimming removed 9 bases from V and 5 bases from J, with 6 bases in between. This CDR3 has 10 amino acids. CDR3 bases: TGTGCCAGTCTAAGAGATACGCAGTATTTT. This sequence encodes CASLRDTQYF. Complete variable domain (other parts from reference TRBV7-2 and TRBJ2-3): GAGVSQSPSNKVTEKGKDVELRCDPISGHTALYWYRQSLGQGLEFLIYFQGNSAPDKSGLPSDRFSAERTGGSVSTLTIQRTQQEDSAVYLCASLRDTQYFGPGTRLTVL.

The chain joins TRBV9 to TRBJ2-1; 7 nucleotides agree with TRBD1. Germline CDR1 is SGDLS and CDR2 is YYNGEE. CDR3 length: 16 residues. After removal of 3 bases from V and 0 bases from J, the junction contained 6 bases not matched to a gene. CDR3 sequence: CASSERDSDSYNEQFF. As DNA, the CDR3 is TGTGCCAGCAGCGAGAGGGACAGTGACTCCTACAATGAGCAGTTCTTC. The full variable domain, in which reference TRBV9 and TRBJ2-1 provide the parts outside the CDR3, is DSGVTQTPKHLITATGQRVTLRCSPRSGDLSVYWYQQSLDQGLQFLIQYYNGEERAKGNILERFSAQQFPDLHSELNLSSLELGDSALYFCASSERDSDSYNEQFFGPGTRLTVL.

The CDR3 region has the DNA TGCGCCAGCAGCCAGGCTTCTAGCGGGGTGAGCTCCTACGAGCAGTACTTC. Residues: CASSQASSGVSSYEQYF. The chain links TRBV4-1 to TRBJ2-7; 9 positions agree with TRBD2. The germline V gene has CDR1 MGHRA and CDR2 YSYEKL. This CDR3 region has 17 residues. V lost 3 bases, J lost 0 bases, and 9 bases stayed unmatched.

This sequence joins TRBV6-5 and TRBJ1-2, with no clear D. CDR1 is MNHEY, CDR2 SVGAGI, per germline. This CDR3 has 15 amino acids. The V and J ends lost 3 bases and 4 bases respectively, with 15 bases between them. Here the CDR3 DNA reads TGTGCCAGCAGTTATAAGATCGACGAGGTCTATGGCTACACCTTC. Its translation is CASSYKIDEVYGYTF.

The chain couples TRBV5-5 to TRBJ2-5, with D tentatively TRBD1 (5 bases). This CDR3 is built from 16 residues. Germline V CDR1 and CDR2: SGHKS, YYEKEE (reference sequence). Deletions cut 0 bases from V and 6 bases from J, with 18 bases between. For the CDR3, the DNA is TGTGCCAGCAGCTTGGAGAGTGACGGCAGGGTGAAGACCCAGTACTTC. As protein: CASSLESDGRVKTQYF.

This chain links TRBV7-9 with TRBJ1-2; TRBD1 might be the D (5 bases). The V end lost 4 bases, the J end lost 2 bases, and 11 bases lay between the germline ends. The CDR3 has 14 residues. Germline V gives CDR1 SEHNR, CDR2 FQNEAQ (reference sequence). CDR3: CASSYGTLNYGYTF. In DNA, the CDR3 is TGTGCCAGCAGCTACGGGACCCTGAACTATGGCTACACCTTC.

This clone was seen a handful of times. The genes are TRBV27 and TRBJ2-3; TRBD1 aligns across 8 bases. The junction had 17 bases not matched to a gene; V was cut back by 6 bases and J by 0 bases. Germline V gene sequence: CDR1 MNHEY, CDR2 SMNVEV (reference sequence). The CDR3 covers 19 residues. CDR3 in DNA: TGTGCCAGCAGCCTAAGGGGCCAATGGACAGGGACTAGCACAGATACGCAGTATTTT. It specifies CASSLRGQWTGTSTDTQYF.

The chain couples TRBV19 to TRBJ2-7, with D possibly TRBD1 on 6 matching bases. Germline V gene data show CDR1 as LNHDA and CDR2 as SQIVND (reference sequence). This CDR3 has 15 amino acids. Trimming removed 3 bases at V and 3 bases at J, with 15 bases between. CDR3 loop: CASSMGQGPYYEQYF. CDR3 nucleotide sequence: TGTGCCAGTAGTATGGGGCAGGGGCCTTACTACGAGCAGTACTTC.